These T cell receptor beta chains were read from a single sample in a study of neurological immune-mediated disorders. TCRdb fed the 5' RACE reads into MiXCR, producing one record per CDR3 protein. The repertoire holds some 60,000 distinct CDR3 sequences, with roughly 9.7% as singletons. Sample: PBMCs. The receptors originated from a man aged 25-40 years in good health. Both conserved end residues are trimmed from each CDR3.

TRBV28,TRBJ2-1,ASSPLDRANEQF
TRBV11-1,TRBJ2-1,ASSLALASGTSNEQF
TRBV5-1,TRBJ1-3,ASSLAATGNTIY
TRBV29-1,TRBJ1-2,SVKVVNGYGYT
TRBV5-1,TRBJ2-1,ARSFPPYEQF
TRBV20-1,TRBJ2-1,ILPGQGFHEQF
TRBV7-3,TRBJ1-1,ASSSGGGTEAF
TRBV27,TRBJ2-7,ASSSYPGQVGDQY
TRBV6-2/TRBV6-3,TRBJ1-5,ASSLLGGSGPQH
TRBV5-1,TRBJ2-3,ASNLRGSTDTQY
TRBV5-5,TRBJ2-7,ASSAARQGYSEQY
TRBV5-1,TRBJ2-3,ASSLGRVYSTDTQY
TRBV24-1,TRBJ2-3,ATSDSSFEASDTQY
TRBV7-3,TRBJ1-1,ASSLTGRTENTEAF
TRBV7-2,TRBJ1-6,ASSSTRRLEAGNSPLH
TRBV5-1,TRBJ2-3,ASSLTPLAGRYTQY
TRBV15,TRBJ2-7,ATSRDLQGASYEQY
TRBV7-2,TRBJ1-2,ASSLPTVSDGYT
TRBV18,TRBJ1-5,ASSPDQGPYSNQPQH
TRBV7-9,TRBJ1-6,ASSLDRDRGQSPLH
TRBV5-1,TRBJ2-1,ASSLEVLADYNEQF
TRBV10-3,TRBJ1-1,AISEGGAGYTEAF
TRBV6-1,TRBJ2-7,ASSTRISSEQY
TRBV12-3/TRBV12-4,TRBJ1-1,ASSLMGRSTGSEAF
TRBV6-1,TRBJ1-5,ASRKGGGYQPQH
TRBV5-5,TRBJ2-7,ASSSPGQVYEQY
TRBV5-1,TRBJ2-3,ASSLYYSQGALPTDTQY
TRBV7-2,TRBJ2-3,ASSLQAADTQY
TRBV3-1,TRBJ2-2,ASSARSGANVLTFGAGTGELF
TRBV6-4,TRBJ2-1,ASSDGTSGYNEQF
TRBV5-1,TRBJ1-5,ASSLTGEGQPQH
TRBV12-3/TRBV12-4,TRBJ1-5,ASSLGDLWLLGNQPQH
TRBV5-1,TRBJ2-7,ASSNRTSGSYEQY
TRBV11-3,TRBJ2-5,ASSLRTQEQETQY
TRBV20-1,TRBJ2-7,SALRSYEQY
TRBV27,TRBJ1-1,ASSLGRGGNTEAF
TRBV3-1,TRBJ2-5,ASSHASGVRETQY
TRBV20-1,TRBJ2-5,SARALGGWEETQY
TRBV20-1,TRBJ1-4,SARTGLNEKLF
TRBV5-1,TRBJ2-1,ASSLAARDEQF
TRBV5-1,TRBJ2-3,ASSLDGVGPDTQY
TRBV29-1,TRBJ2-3,SVHRGRDTQY
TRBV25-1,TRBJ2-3,ASSEGRDTQY
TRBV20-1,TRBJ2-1,SAFPGGKGYNEQF
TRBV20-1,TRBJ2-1,SASPGLTTF
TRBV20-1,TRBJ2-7,SARLIDRQSSYEQY
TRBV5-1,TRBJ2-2,ASSLGPFQQNTGELF
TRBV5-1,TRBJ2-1,ASSGSGTTPTEQF
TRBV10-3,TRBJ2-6,AISESGQGYVLT
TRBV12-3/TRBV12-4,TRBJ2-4,ASSPTEGARVDIQY
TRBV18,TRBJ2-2,ASSPDINTGELF
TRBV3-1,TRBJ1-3,ASSQDLWDSGNTIY
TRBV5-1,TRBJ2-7,ASSYDYRGDYEQY